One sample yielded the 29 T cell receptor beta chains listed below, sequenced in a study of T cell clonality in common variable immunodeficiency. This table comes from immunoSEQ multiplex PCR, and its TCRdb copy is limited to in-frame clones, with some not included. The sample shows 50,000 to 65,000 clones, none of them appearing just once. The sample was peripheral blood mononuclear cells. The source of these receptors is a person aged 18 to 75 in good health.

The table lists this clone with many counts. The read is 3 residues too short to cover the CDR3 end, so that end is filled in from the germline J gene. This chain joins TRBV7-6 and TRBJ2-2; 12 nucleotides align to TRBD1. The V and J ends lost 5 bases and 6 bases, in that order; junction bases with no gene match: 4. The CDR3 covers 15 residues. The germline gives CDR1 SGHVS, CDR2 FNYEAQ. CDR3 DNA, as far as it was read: TGTGCCAGCAGCGGGGGACAGGGGGCGGCCGGGGAG. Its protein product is CASSGGQGAAGE. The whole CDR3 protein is CASSGGQGAAGELFF. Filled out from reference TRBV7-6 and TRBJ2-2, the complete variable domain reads GAGVSQSPRYKVTKRGQDVALRCDPISGHVSLYWYRQALGQGPEFLTYFNYEAQQDKSGLPNDRFSAERPEGSISTLTIQRTEQRDSAMYRCASSGGQGAAGELFFGEGSRLTVL.

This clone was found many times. CDR3 in amino acids: CASSLEPGKGQPQHF. The DNA read from the CDR3 is TGTGCCAGCAGCTTAGAGCCGGGGAAAGGTCAGCCC. V is TRBV11-2 and J is TRBJ1-5; D ambiguous. The read finishes 3 residues shy of the CDR3 end, and the germline J gene is used to complete it. Looked up from germline, CDR1 is SGHAT and CDR2 is FQNNGV. V gave up 0 bases and J gave up 6 bases, with 12 bases separating them. This CDR3 comprises 15 residues.

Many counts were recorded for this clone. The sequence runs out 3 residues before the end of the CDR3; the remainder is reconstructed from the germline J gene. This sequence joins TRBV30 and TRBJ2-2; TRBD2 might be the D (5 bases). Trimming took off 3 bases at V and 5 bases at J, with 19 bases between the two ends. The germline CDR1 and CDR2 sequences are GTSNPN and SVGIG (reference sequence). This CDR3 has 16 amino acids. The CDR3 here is CAWSYQRPRWTGELFF. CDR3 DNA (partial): TGTGCCTGGAGCTACCAGCGGCCCCGGTGGACCGGGGAG.

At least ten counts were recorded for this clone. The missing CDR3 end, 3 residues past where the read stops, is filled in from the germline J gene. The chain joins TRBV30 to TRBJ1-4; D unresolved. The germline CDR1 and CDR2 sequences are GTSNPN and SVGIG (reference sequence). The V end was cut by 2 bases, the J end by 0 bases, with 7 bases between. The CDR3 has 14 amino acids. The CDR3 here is CAWSIIATNEKLFF. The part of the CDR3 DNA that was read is TGTGCCTGGAGTATAATCGCAACTAATGAAAAA.

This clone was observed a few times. CDR3 DNA, as far as it was read: TGTGCCTGGAGTCGCGGGGGAGAGGAGCCG. This codes for CAWSRGGEEP. In full, the CDR3 reads CAWSRGGEEPQYF. The V gene is TRBV30, the J gene TRBJ2-3, with 7 positions matching TRBD2. The CDR3 end is not reached by the read, which stops 3 residues before it; the germline J gene fills it in. The CDR3 totals 13 residues. The germline V gene encodes CDR1 GTSNPN and CDR2 SVGIG (reference sequence).

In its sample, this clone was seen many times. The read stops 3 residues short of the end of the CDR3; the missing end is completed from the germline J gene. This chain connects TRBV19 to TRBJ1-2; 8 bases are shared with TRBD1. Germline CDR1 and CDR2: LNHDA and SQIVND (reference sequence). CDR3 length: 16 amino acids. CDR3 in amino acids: CASSRAGGGTLGGYTF. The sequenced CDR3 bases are TGTGCCAGTAGTAGGGCAGGGGGCGGCACATTGGGGGGC.

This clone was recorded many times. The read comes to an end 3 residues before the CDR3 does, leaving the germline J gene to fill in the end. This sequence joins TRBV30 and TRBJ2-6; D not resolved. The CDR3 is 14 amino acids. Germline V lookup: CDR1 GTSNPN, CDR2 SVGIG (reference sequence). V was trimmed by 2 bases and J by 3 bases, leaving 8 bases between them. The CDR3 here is CAWSPPRGANVLTF. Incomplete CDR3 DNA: TGTGCCTGGAGTCCCCCCCGTGGGGCCAACGTC.

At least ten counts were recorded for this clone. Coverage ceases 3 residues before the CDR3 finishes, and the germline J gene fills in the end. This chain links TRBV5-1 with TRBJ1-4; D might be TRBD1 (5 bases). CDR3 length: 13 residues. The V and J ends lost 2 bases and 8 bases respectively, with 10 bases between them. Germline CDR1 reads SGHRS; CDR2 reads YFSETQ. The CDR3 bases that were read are TGCGCCAGCAGCTTCTCGGGGGGGGAAAAA. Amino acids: CASSFSGGEK. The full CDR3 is CASSFSGGEKLFF.

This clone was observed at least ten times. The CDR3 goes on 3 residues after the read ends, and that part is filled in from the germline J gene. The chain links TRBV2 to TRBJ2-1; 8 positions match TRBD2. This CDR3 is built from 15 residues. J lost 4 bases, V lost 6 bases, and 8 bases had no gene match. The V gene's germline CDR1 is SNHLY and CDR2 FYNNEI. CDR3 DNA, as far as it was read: TGTGCCAGCAGGGCGAGTAGCGGGGTTTACAATGAG. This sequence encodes CASRASSGVYNE. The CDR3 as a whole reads CASRASSGVYNEQFF.

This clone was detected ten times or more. The sequenced part of the CDR3 DNA is TGCGCCAGCAGCTTGGTGCAGGGCACAGATACG. It specifies CASSLVQGTDT. The entire CDR3 reads CASSLVQGTDTQYF. The V gene is TRBV5-1, the J gene TRBJ2-3; D not certain. The missing CDR3 end, 3 residues past where the read stops, is filled in from the germline J gene. The V end was cut by 0 bases, the J end by 1 base, with 6 bases between. The germline CDR1 and CDR2 sequences are SGHRS and YFSETQ. The CDR3 covers 14 residues.

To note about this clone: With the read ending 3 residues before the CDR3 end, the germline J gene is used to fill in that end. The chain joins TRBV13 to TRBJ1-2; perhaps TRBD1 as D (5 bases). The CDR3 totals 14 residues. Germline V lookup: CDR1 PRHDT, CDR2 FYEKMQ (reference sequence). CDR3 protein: CASSWGTGEHDYTF. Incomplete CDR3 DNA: TGTGCCAGCAGCTGGGGGACGGGGGAGCACGAC. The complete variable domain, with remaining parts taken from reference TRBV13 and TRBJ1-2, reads AAGVIQSPRHLIKEKRETATLKCYPIPRHDTVYWYQQGPGQDPQFLISFYEKMQSDKGSIPDRFSAQQFSDYHSELNMSSLELGDSALYFCASSWGTGEHDYTFGSGTRLTVV.

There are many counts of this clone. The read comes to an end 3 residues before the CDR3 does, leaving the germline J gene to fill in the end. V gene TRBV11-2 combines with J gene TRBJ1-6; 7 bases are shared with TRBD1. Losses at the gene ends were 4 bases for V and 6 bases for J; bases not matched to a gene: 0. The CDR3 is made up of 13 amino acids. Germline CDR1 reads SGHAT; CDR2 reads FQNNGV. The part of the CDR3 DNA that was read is TGTGCCAGCAGCTCAGGGGGTAATTCACCC. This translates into CASSSGGNSP. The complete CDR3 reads CASSSGGNSPLHF.

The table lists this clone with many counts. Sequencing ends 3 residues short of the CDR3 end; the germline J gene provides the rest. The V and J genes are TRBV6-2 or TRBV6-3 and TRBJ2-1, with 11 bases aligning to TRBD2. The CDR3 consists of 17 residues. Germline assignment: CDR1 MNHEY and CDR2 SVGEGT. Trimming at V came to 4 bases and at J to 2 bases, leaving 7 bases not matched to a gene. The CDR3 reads CASSSPTSGKTYNEQFF. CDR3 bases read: TGTGCCAGCAGTTCTCCGACTAGCGGGAAGACCTACAATGAG.

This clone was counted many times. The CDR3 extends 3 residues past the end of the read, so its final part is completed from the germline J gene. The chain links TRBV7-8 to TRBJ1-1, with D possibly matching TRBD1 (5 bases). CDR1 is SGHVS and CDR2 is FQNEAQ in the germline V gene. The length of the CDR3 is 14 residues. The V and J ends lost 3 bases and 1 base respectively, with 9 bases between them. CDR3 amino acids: CASSFDQGNTEAFF. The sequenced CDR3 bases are TGTGCCAGCAGCTTTGACCAGGGGAACACTGAA.

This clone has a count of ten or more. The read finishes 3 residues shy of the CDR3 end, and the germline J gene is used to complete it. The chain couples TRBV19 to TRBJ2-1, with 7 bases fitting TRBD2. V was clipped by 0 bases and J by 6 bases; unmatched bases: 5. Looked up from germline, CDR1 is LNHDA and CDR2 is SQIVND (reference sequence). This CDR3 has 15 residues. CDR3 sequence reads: CASSIDRAGSNEQFF. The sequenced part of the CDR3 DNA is TGTGCCAGTAGTATAGACCGAGCGGGGAGCAATGAG.

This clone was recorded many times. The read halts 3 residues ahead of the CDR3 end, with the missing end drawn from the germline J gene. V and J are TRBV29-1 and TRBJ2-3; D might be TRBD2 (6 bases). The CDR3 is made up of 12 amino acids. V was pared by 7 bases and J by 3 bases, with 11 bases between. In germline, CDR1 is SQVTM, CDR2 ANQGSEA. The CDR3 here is CSARLGTDTQYF. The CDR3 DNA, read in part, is TGCAGCGCCAGACTAGGGACAGATACG.

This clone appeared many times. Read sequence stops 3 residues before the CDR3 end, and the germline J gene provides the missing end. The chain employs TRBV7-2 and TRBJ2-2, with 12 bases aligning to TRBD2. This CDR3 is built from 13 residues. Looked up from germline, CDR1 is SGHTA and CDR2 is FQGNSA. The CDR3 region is CGTSGAKTGELFF. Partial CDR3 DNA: TGTGGGACTAGCGGGGCCAAAACCGGGGAG.

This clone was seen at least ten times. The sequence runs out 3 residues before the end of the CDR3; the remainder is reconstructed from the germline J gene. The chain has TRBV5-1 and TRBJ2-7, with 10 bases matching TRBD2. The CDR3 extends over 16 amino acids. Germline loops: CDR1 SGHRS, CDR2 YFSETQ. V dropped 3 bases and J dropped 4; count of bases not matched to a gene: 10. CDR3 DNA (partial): TGCGCCAGCAGCTCCTCGCCTAGCGGGAGCTCTTACGAG. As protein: CASSSSPSGSSYE. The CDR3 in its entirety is CASSSSPSGSSYEQYF.

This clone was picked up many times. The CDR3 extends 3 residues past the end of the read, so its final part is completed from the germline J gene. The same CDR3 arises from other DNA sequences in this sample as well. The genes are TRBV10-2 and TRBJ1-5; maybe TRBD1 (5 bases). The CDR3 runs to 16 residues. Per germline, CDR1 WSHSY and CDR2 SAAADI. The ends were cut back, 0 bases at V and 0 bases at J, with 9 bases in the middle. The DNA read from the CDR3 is TGCGCCAGCAGTGAGTCTCCAGGGAATAGCAATCAGCCC. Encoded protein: CASSESPGNSNQP. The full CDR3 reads CASSESPGNSNQPQHF.

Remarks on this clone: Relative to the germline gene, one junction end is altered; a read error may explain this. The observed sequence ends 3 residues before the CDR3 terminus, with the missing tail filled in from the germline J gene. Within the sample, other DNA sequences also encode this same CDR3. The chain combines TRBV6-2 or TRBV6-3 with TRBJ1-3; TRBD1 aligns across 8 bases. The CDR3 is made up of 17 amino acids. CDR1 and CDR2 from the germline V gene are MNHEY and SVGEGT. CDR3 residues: CASTRTGSASSGNTIYF. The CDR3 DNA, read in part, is TGTGCCAGCACCCGGACAGGGTCGGCCTCCTCTGGAAACACT.

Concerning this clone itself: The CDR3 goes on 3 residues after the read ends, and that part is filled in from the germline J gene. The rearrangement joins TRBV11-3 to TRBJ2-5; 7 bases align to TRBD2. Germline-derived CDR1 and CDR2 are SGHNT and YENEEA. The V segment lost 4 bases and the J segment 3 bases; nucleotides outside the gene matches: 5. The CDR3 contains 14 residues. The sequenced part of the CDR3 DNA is TGTGCCAGCAGCTCCCGCGCGGGGGAAGAGACC. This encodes CASSSRAGEET. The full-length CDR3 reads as CASSSRAGEETQYF.

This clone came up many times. CDR3 bases read: TGTGCCAGCAGCCCCCAGACAGGGCCCGGGGAG. Translated, it gives CASSPQTGPGE. The CDR3 in full is CASSPQTGPGELFF. The chain employs TRBV11-3 and TRBJ2-2; 7 positions agree with TRBD1. The CDR3 end is not reached by the read, which stops 3 residues before it; the germline J gene fills it in. Unmatched junction bases numbered 6, after V lost 5 bases and J lost 6 bases. This CDR3 is built from 14 residues. Germline V gene data show CDR1 as SGHNT and CDR2 as YENEEA.

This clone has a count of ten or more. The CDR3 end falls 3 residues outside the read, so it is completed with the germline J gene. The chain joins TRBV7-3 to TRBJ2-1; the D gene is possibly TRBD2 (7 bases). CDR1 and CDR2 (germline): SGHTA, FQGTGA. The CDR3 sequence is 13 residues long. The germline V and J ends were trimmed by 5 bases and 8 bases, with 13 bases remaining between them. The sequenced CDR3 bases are TGTGCCAGCAGCCGAGGGGGGGTAGATGAG. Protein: CASSRGGVDE. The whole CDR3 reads CASSRGGVDEQFF.

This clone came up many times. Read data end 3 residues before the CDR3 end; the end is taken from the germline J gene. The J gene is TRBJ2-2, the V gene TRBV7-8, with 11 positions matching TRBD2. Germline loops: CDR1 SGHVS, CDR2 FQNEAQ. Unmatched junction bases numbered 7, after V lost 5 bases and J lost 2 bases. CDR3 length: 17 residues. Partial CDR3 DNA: TGTGCCAGCAGCCCCAGACTAGCGGGGCCCAACACCGGGGAG. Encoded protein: CASSPRLAGPNTGE. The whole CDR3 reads CASSPRLAGPNTGELFF.

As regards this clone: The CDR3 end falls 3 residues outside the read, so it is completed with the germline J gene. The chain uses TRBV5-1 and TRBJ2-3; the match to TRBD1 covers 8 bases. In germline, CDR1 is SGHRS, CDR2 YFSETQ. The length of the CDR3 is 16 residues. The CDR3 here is CASSPGQEGSWETQYF. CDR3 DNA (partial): TGCGCCAGCAGCCCGGGACAGGAAGGCTCTTGGGAGACG.

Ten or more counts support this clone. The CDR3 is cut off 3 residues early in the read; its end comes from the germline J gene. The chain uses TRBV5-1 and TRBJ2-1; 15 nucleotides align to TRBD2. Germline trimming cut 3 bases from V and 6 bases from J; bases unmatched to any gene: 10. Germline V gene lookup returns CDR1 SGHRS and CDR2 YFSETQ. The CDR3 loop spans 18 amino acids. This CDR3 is CASSSGTSGGYILNEQFF. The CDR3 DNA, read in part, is TGCGCCAGCAGCTCCGGGACTAGCGGGGGGTATATCCTCAATGAG.

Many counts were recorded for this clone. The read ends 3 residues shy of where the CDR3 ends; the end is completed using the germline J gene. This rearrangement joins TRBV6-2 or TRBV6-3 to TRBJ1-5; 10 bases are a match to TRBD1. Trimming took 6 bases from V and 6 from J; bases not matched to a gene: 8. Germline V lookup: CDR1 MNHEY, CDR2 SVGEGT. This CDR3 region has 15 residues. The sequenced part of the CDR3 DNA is TGTGCCAGCAGCATGACAGGGGGCAAAGGTCAGCCC. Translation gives CASSMTGGKGQP. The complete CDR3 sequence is CASSMTGGKGQPQHF.

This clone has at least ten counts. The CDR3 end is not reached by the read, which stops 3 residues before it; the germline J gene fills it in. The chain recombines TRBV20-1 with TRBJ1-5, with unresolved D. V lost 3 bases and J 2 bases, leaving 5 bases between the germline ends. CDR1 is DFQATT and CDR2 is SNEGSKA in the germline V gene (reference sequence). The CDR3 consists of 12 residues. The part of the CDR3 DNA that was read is TGCAGTGCTAGCCGGGGCAATCAGCCC. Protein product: CSASRGNQP. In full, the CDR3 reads CSASRGNQPQHF.

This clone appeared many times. The covered CDR3 bases are TGCGCCAGCAGCCTATCCTACAGGGGAGGAGGGACTGAA. Its translation is CASSLSYRGGGTE. The entire CDR3 reads CASSLSYRGGGTEAFF. V usage is TRBV5-1 and J usage is TRBJ1-1; 7 positions match TRBD1. With the read ending 3 residues before the CDR3 end, the germline J gene is used to fill in that end. This CDR3 spans 16 amino acids. Per germline, CDR1 SGHRS and CDR2 YFSETQ. V lost 4 bases to trimming and J lost 5 bases; unmatched junction nucleotides: 14. The full variable domain, its missing parts supplied by reference TRBV5-1 and TRBJ1-1, is KAGVTQTPRYLIKTRGQQVTLSCSPISGHRSVSWYQQTPGQGLQFLFEYFSETQRNKGNFPGRFSGRQFSNSRSEMNVSTLELGDSALYLCASSLSYRGGGTEAFFGQGTRLTVV.